The clone carrying this T cell receptor (beta chain) turned up a few times. Its antigen is not identified. Orbital computed tomography and thyroid ultrasound, together with serum TRAb and thyroxine and clinical symptoms, were used for diagnoses. RNA transcripts served as the template for amplifying TCR beta CDR3 regions. The HTBI set primed first-round TCR CDR3 RT-PCR. TCRdb ran MiXCR on the multiplex PCR reads and lists one entry per CDR3 protein. The sample shows 380,000 or so distinct CDR3 sequences, about 19% of them seen only once. The sample is drawn from a study of T cells in Graves' hyperthyroidism and ophthalmopathy. Regarding the study as a whole: In the blood, most expanded thyroid clonotypes above 0.001 appeared as well.

The sequence derives from a young woman with Graves' hyperthyroidism. Specimen: blood.

CDR3 nucleotides: TGCGCCAGCAGCCAAACATGGGCGCGGAAGTCAATGAACACTGAAGCTTTCTTT. Translating it yields CASSQTWARKSMNTEAFF. The rearrangement uses TRBV4-1 and TRBJ1-1; D is undetermined. CDR1 MGHRA and CDR2 YSYEKL come from the germline V gene. Trimming removed 2 bases at V and 0 bases at J, with 19 bases between. The CDR3 contains 18 residues.